The source of this T cell receptor (beta chain) is a study of sequential checkpoint blockade in melanoma. This table comes from immunoSEQ multiplex PCR, and its TCRdb copy is limited to in-frame clones, with some not included. The sample records some 19,000 clones, about 75% being singletons. Regarding treatment: randomized to nivolumab then ipilimumab (arm A) or the reverse (arm B). This clone has a handful of counts. CDR3 size: 15 residues. Losses at the gene ends were 5 bases for V and 4 bases for J; bases not matched to a gene: 10. Germline V gene data show CDR1 as SGHTA and CDR2 as FQGNSA. The TCR originated in a human donor with melanoma. The source material was CD8+ T cells sorted from blood (inferred from file names), sampled from a patient given nivolumab and ipilimumab in sequence. The rearrangement links TRBV7-2 to TRBJ2-7, with TRBD2 matching 8 bases. The CDR3 here is CASSAPGLGNYEQYF. In DNA, the CDR3 is TGTGCCAGCAGCGCACCGGGACTAGGGAATTACGAGCAGTACTTC.